Listed below are T cell receptor beta chains from one sample, sequenced in a study of CD8+CD57+ T cells in acquired aplastic anemia. MiXCR was run by TCRdb on the reads, yielding one entry per CDR3 protein. Of 250,000 to 300,000 distinct CDR3 sequences in the sample, roughly 61% were seen once. Sequenced material: sorted CD4+, CD8+, or CD8+CD57+ T cells (not recorded which) from PBMCs. The receptor set was obtained from a human donor with aplastic anemia. Each CDR3 is given with its conserved first and last residue. Fields, in order: J gene, V gene, D gene, clone size, CDR3 DNA, CDR3 protein. The D gene is left open where the match is weak. The size entry is marked missing in some rows and otherwise reads once, few, many or a size class.

TRBJ1-1	TRBV5-4	NA	once	TGTGCCAGCAGGAGTCAAGCGGGTGCTAGGGACACTGAAGCTTTCTTT	CASRSQAGARDTEAFF
TRBJ1-1	TRBV7-9	TRBD1	many	TGTGCCAGCAGCAATTACGGCGGACAGGGGATTGAAGCTTTCTTT	CASSNYGGQGIEAFF
TRBJ2-7	TRBV7-2	TRBD2	NA	TGTGCCAGCAGCTTGAGGGCGGGAGGGGCCTACGAGCAGTACTTC	CASSLRAGGAYEQYF
TRBJ2-7	TRBV7-2	TRBD1	NA	TGTGCCAGCTCACCCGACAGGGGACCTTACGAGCAGTACTTC	CASSPDRGPYEQYF
TRBJ1-2	TRBV24-1	NA	NA	TGTGCCACCCAGGACAGAGACTATGGCTACACCTTC	CATQDRDYGYTF
TRBJ2-6	TRBV25-1	NA	NA	TGTGCCAGCAGCGCCATAGCCAACGTCCTGACTTTC	CASSAIANVLTF
TRBJ2-7	TRBV5-1	TRBD1	NA	TGCGCCAGCAGCTTCGTCGAGACAGGGGGGGGCAGGCAGTACTTC	CASSFVETGGGRQYF
TRBJ2-7	TRBV11-2	TRBD1	many	TGTGCCAGCAGCTTGACAGGGGGCGGTGGCTACGAGCAGTACTTC	CASSLTGGGGYEQYF
TRBJ2-5	TRBV3-1	TRBD1	many	TGTGCCAGCAGCACAAACGCACAGGGGGCGTATGAGACCCAGTACTTC	CASSTNAQGAYETQYF
TRBJ1-2	TRBV2	NA	NA	TGTGCCAGCAGTTTATTAGAGGGGAGTGGCTACACCTTC	CASSLLEGSGYTF
TRBJ2-3	TRBV19	NA	NA	TGTGCCAGTAGGGGATTAAGCACAGATACGCAGTATTTT	CASRGLSTDTQYF
TRBJ2-7	TRBV7-2	NA	NA	TGTGCCAGCAGCTTAAAGAGTAGCGTCCACGAGCAGTACTTC	CASSLKSSVHEQYF
TRBJ2-7	TRBV7-8	NA	few	TGTGCCAGCAGCTTACTGGGAATCGGATACGAGCAGTACTTC	CASSLLGIGYEQYF
TRBJ2-5	TRBV5-1	TRBD2	many	TGCGCCAGCAGCTTCCTAGCGGGAGAAGAGACCCAGTACTTC	CASSFLAGEETQYF
TRBJ2-7	TRBV7-8	NA	many	TGTGCCAGCAGCTTAACGGAAAACAGGCGAGGCGGTCAGGAGCAGTACTTC	CASSLTENRRGGQEQYF
TRBJ2-7	TRBV20-1	NA	NA	TGCAGTGCTGCCAACAGCTCCTTCCCCTACGAGCAGTACTTC	CSAANSSFPYEQYF
TRBJ2-7	TRBV9	NA	few	TGTGCCAGCAGCACTCCCGGGACGGACTACGAGCAGTACTTC	CASSTPGTDYEQYF
TRBJ1-5	TRBV12-3/TRBV12-4	TRBD1	NA	TGTGCCAGCAGACCCGGGACAGGGGCCAATCAGCCCCAGCATTTT	CASRPGTGANQPQHF
TRBJ2-3	TRBV29-1	NA	many	TGCAGCGCCGCCGTCAGCACAGATACGCAGTATTTT	CSAAVSTDTQYF
TRBJ2-1	TRBV6-1	TRBD1	many	TGTGCCAGCAGCATAGACAGGGGGTTCTACAATGAGCAGTTCTTC	CASSIDRGFYNEQFF
TRBJ1-6	TRBV7-2	NA	NA	TGTGCCAGCAGCTACCGAGGTAGCGGGTCTAATTCACCCCTCCACTTT	CASSYRGSGSNSPLHF
TRBJ2-3	TRBV5-1	NA	many	TGCGCCAGCAGTCGGACCTTTTCTTCCCCCCCAGATACGCAGTATTTT	CASSRTFSSPPDTQYF
TRBJ2-5	TRBV5-1	TRBD2	many	TGCGCCAGCAGGGCTAGCGGGACAGAACAAGAGACCCAGTACTTC	CASRASGTEQETQYF
TRBJ1-4	TRBV5-1	NA	many	TGCGCCAGCAGCCCTGGAAGTGCCGGTGAAAAACTGTTTTTT	CASSPGSAGEKLFF